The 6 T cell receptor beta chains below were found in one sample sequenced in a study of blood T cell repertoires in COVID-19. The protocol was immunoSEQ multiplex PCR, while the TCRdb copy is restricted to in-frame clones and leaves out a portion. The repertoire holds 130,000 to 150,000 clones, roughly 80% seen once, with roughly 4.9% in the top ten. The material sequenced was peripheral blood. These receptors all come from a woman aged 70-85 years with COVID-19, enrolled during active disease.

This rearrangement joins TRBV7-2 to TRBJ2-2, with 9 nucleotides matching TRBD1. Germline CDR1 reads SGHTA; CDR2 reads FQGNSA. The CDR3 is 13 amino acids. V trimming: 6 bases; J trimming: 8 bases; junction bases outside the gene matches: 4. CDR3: CASRTGGSGELFF. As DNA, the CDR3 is TGTGCCAGCAGAACAGGGGGCTCTGGGGAGCTGTTTTTT.

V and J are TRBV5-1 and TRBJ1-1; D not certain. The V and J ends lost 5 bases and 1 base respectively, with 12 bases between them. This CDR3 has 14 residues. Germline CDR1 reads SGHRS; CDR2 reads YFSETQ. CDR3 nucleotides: TGCGCCAGCAGGGCCTTCGTCGCGAACACTGAAGCTTTCTTT. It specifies CASRAFVANTEAFF.

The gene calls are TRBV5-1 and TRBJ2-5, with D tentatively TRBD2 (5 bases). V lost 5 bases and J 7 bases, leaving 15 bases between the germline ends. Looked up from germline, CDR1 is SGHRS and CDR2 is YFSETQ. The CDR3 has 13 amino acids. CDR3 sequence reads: CASREDQLGTQYF. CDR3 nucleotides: TGCGCCAGCAGGGAGGACCAGCTGGGGACCCAGTACTTC. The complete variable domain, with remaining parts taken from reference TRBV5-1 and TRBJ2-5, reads KAGVTQTPRYLIKTRGQQVTLSCSPISGHRSVSWYQQTPGQGLQFLFEYFSETQRNKGNFPGRFSGRQFSNSRSEMNVSTLELGDSALYLCASREDQLGTQYFGPGTRLLVL.

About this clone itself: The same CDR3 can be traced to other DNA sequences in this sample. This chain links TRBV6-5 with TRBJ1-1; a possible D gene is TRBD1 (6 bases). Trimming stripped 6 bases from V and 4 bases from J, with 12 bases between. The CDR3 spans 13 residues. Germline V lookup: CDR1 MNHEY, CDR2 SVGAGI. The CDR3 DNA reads TGTGCCAGCAGACGGCAAGGGGGCACTGAAGCTTTCTTT. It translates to CASRRQGGTEAFF.

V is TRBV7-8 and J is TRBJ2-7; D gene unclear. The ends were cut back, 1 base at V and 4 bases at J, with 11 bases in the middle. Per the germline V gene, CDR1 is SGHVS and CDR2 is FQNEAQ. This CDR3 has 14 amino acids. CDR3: CASSLGGSTYEQYF. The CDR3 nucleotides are TGTGCCAGCAGCTTAGGCGGCAGCACATACGAGCAGTACTTC. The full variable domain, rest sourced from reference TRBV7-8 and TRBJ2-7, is GAGVSQSPRYKVAKRGQDVALRCDPISGHVSLFWYQQALGQGPEFLTYFQNEAQLDKSGLPSDRFFAERPEGSVSTLKIQRTQQEDSAVYLCASSLGGSTYEQYFGPGTRLTVT.

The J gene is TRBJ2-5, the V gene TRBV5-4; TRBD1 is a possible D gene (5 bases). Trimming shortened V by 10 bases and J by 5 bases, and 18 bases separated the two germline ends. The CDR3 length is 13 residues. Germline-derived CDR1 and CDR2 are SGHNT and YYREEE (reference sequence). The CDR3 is CALGKGSGETQYF. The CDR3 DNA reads TGTGCCCTTGGTAAGGGGTCCGGGGAGACCCAGTACTTC.